This TCR beta chain was sequenced in a study of cytomegalovirus exposure and HLA in healthy donors. Donors had nominal health at sampling but likely had unrecorded immune exposures. With regard to this clone: Its antigen is undetermined.

V lost 4 bases to trimming and J lost 0 bases, with 27 bases between them. The CDR3 runs 20 residues. The germline gives CDR1 SGHKS, CDR2 YYEKEE (reference sequence). It was with 60 Vbeta and 13 Jbeta primers that the PCR ran. The assay was immunoSEQ multiplex PCR, and TCRdb's table has in-frame clones only and misses some. The sample table sets out 150,000 to 200,000 clones. Study results and caveats: Researchers counted 164 TCR beta chains as cytomegalovirus-associated. There was a cluster of highly shared sequence variants that was likely a sequencing artifact. A later analysis reportedly found fewer N-insertions in an Asian-associated ancestry cluster than the roughly 670-donor mean.

Sequenced input: PBMCs. This receptor was identified in a man aged 25 to 45 in good health and CMV-seronegative. The rearrangement joins TRBV5-5 to TRBJ2-3; weak D call: TRBD1 (6 bases). CDR3 region: CASSPLEGGVLSSSTDTQYF. As DNA, the CDR3 is TGTGCCAGCAGCCCACTGGAAGGGGGAGTTCTAAGTTCTAGCACAGATACGCAGTATTTT.